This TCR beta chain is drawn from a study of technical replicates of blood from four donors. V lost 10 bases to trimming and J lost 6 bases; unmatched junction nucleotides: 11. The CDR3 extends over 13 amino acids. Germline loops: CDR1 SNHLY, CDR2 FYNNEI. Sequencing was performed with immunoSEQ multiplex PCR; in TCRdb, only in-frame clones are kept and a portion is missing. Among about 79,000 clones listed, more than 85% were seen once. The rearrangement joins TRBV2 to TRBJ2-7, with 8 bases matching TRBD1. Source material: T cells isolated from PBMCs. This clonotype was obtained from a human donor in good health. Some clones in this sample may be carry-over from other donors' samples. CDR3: CAISTGELSEQYF. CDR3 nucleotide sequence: TGTGCCATCTCGACAGGGGAATTAAGCGAGCAGTACTTC.